This T cell receptor (beta chain) is drawn from a study of T cell repertoires in aging, cancer and after chemotherapy. TRB rearrangements spanning V, D and J were amplified using mixed TRB-A/B primers. MiXCR, run by TCRdb on the multiplex PCR reads, gives a single entry per CDR3 protein. Altogether 13,000 or so distinct CDR3 sequences are present, roughly 32% being singletons, with the ten largest covering 10%. Study-wide results and caveats: Healthy donors lost TCR diversity with age mainly through richness, cancer patients through richness and evenness. Untreated cancer patients had significantly lower blood TCR diversity than age-matched healthy donors.

There are a few counts of this clonotype. Its target is unknown. V lost 2 bases, J lost 0 bases, and 9 bases lay in between. The germline CDR1 and CDR2 sequences are SGHRS and YFSETQ. There are 15 residues in the CDR3. The template was genomic DNA from peripheral blood, not RNA. The sample comprised blood. This clonotype was sampled from a human donor in good health. The donor label of this sample is uncertain. The J gene is TRBJ1-3, the V gene TRBV5-1, with D unresolved. This CDR3 is CASSFTALSGNTIYF. As DNA, the CDR3 is TGCGCCAGCAGCTTTACGGCCCTCTCTGGAAACACCATATATTTT.